A single sample is the source of the 21 T cell receptor beta chains below, sequenced in a study of T cell responses to AZD1222 COVID-19 vaccine. The repertoire was sequenced with immunoSEQ multiplex PCR; TCRdb's copy has only in-frame clones and lacks some. The table lists 65,000 to 80,000 clones, about 83% of them singletons. Source: peripheral blood, taken 28 days after the second AZD1222 dose. Receptors were obtained from an adult who received the AZD1222 COVID-19 vaccine.

This CDR3 is CASSLPRGTGNRVNTEAFF. The CDR3 nucleotides are TGTGCCAGCTCACTTCCTAGGGGGACAGGGAATCGAGTGAACACTGAAGCTTTCTTT. The V gene is TRBV18, the J gene TRBJ1-1; 9 bases map to TRBD1. Germline V lookup: CDR1 KGHSH, CDR2 LQKENI. This CDR3 comprises 19 residues. Trimming took 4 bases from V and 0 from J; bases not matched to a gene: 15.

This rearrangement joins TRBV5-5 to TRBJ2-5, with 7 bases fitting TRBD1. The germline CDR1 and CDR2 sequences are SGHKS and YYEKEE (reference sequence). The trim removed 5 bases at V and 2 bases at J, leaving 9 bases unmatched. The CDR3 runs 15 residues. CDR3 protein: CASSSGGQGQETQYF. The CDR3 nucleotides read TGTGCCAGCAGTTCAGGGGGTCAGGGGCAAGAGACCCAGTACTTC.

The chain has TRBV11-2 and TRBJ2-1; 8 positions match TRBD2. The CDR3 runs to 15 residues. Germline CDR1 is SGHAT and CDR2 is FQNNGV. Trimming cost V 5 bases and J 2 bases; bases outside gene matches: 5. The CDR3 is CASSPAGEPYNEQFF. The CDR3 nucleotides read TGTGCCAGCAGCCCAGCGGGAGAGCCCTACAATGAGCAGTTCTTC.

The sample holds a few counts of this clone. This chain uses TRBV11-2 with TRBJ1-2; 12 nucleotides align to TRBD1. CDR1 is SGHAT and CDR2 is FQNNGV in the germline V gene. V trimming: 6 bases; J trimming: 2 bases; junction bases outside the gene matches: 13. CDR3 length: 18 residues. The CDR3 spells CASSLPGQGAGRNYGYTF. The CDR3 coding sequence is TGTGCCAGCAGTTTACCGGGACAGGGGGCGGGAAGGAACTATGGCTACACCTTC. Combining the CDR3 with reference TRBV11-2 and TRBJ1-2 gives the whole variable domain EAGVAQSPRYKIIEKRQSVAFWCNPISGHATLYWYQQILGQGPKLLIQFQNNGVVDDSQLPKDRFSAERLKGVDSTLKIQPAKLEDSAVYLCASSLPGQGAGRNYGYTFGSGTRLTVV.

This chain connects TRBV11-2 to TRBJ1-2; TRBD1 matches at 7 bases. J was trimmed by 8 bases and V by 5 bases; bases with no gene match: 14. Per the germline V gene, CDR1 is SGHAT and CDR2 is FQNNGV. The CDR3 covers 15 residues. DNA of the CDR3: TGTGCCAGCAGCGTCGGACAGGAACTTACACGGGGCTACACCTTC. It specifies CASSVGQELTRGYTF.

This clone ranks as medium-sized (0.01 to 0.1%). The genes are TRBV6-6 and TRBJ2-1, with D unclear. With 2 bases removed from V and 7 bases from J, the gap between germline ends came to 6 bases. This CDR3 is built from 12 residues. Per the germline V gene, CDR1 is MNHNY and CDR2 is SVGAGI (reference sequence). The CDR3 nucleotides read TGTGCCAGCAGTTACCCCAGGAATGAGCAGTTCTTC. Protein sequence: CASSYPRNEQFF.

The CDR3 coding sequence is TGTGCCAGCAGTTTACCCCGAAGGAGGGGGCAAAAAAACATTCAGTACTTC. This encodes CASSLPRRRGQKNIQYF. The chain employs TRBV28 and TRBJ2-4; D is perhaps TRBD1 (7 bases). The V gene lost 2 bases and the J gene lost 4 bases, with 18 bases spanning the gap. Germline-derived CDR1 and CDR2 are MDHEN and SYDVKM. The CDR3 covers 17 residues. Full variable domain (missing parts from reference TRBV28 and TRBJ2-4): DVKVTQSSRYLVKRTGEKVFLECVQDMDHENMFWYRQDPGLGLRLIYFSYDVKMKEKGDIPEGYSVSREKKERFSLILESASTNQTSMYLCASSLPRRRGQKNIQYFGAGTRLSVL.

The chain has TRBV7-2 and TRBJ1-1; no reliable D call. This CDR3 has 14 amino acids. The ends were cut back, 1 base at V and 1 base at J, with 7 bases in the middle. Germline lookup yields CDR1 SGHTA and CDR2 FQGNSA. Here the CDR3 reads CASSLVFPNTEAFF. The CDR3 nucleotides read TGTGCCAGCAGCTTAGTTTTTCCGAACACTGAAGCTTTCTTT.

A single count supports this clone. This chain connects TRBV9 to TRBJ1-4, with D tentatively TRBD1 (6 bases). CDR1 is SGDLS and CDR2 is YYNGEE in the germline V gene. The CDR3 has 14 amino acids. V gave up 7 bases and J gave up 6 bases, with 16 bases separating them. DNA for the CDR3: TGTGCCAGCGCAGCAGGGGCGCGGGATGAAAAACTGTTTTTT. This sequence encodes CASAAGARDEKLFF. The full variable domain, completed using reference TRBV9 and TRBJ1-4, is DSGVTQTPKHLITATGQRVTLRCSPRSGDLSVYWYQQSLDQGLQFLIQYYNGEERAKGNILERFSAQQFPDLHSELNLSSLELGDSALYFCASAAGARDEKLFFGSGTQLSVL.

The CDR3: CASSSQTSSYEQYF. The CDR3, as DNA: TGTGCCAGCAGCTCCCAGACTAGCTCCTACGAGCAGTACTTC. This chain joins TRBV11-1 and TRBJ2-7, with a weak D call TRBD2 (6 bases). Trimming removed 4 bases from V and 0 bases from J, with 10 bases in between. In germline, CDR1 is SGHAT, CDR2 FQDESV (reference sequence). The CDR3 sequence is 14 residues long. Looking up the rest from reference TRBV11-1 and TRBJ2-7 gives the full variable domain: EAEVAQSPRYKITEKSQAVAFWCDPISGHATLYWYRQILGQGPELLVQFQDESVVDDSQLPKDRFSAERLKGVDSTLKIQPAELGDSAMYLCASSSQTSSYEQYFGPGTRLTVT.

This clone was detected a few times. The chain links TRBV9 to TRBJ2-7; TRBD1 matches at 8 bases. The CDR3 is 18 residues long. The V gene end was trimmed by 0 bases and the J gene end by 6 bases; junction bases not matched to a gene: 17. Germline values: CDR1 SGDLS, CDR2 YYNGEE. The CDR3 loop is CASSVDLWGAGGRCEQYF. CDR3 DNA sequence: TGTGCCAGCAGCGTAGATCTGTGGGGGGCAGGGGGCCGTTGCGAGCAGTACTTC. Drawing the rest from reference TRBV9 and TRBJ2-7, the complete variable domain is DSGVTQTPKHLITATGQRVTLRCSPRSGDLSVYWYQQSLDQGLQFLIQYYNGEERAKGNILERFSAQQFPDLHSELNLSSLELGDSALYFCASSVDLWGAGGRCEQYFGPGTRLTVT.

J is TRBJ1-2 and V is TRBV7-9; D unresolved. The V end lost 0 bases, the J end lost 4 bases, and 6 bases lay between the germline ends. This CDR3 has 13 residues. Germline V gene data show CDR1 as SEHNR and CDR2 as FQNEAQ (reference sequence). CDR3 amino acids: CASSLAASYGYTF. For the CDR3, the DNA is TGTGCCAGCAGCTTAGCGGCCAGCTATGGCTACACCTTC.

The chain joins TRBV27 to TRBJ2-7; tentative D call: TRBD1 (6 bases). Germline V gives CDR1 MNHEY, CDR2 SMNVEV (reference sequence). This CDR3 comprises 16 residues. The germline V and J ends were trimmed by 5 bases and 4 bases, with 21 bases remaining between them. CDR3 nucleotides: TGTGCCAGCAGTCCCACGTGGACAGCAGACTCTTACGAGCAGTACTTC. It translates to CASSPTWTADSYEQYF.

This clone has only one observation. The chain links TRBV7-3 to TRBJ1-1; D ambiguous. The V end was cut by 0 bases, the J end by 1 base, with 9 bases between. Germline CDR1 and CDR2: SGHTA and FQGTGA. The CDR3 spans 15 residues. DNA of the CDR3: TGTGCCAGCAGCTTAACGGGGTTCCCGAACACTGAAGCTTTCTTT. Translating gives CASSLTGFPNTEAFF. The entire variable domain, with the rest obtained from reference TRBV7-3 and TRBJ1-1, is as follows: GAGVSQTPSNKVTEKGKYVELRCDPISGHTALYWYRQSLGQGPEFLIYFQGTGAADDSGLPNDRFFAVRPEGSVSTLKIQRTERGDSAVYLCASSLTGFPNTEAFFGQGTRLTVV.

The gene calls are TRBV27 and TRBJ1-2; D gene unclear. The germline gives CDR1 MNHEY, CDR2 SMNVEV (reference sequence). CDR3 length equals 17 residues. Trimming removed 4 bases at V and 0 bases at J, with 18 bases between. CDR3 residues: CASSSSLREDTNYGYTF. The DNA for the CDR3 is TGTGCCAGCAGTTCCTCCCTGAGGGAAGATACTAACTATGGCTACACCTTC.

V gene TRBV5-4 combines with J gene TRBJ2-2; tentative D call: TRBD2 (6 bases). CDR3 length equals 15 residues. V was cut by 4 bases and J by 6 bases, with 16 bases left in between. Germline V gene lookup returns CDR1 SGHNT and CDR2 YYREEE (reference sequence). The CDR3 sequence: CASSDGRGGAGELFF. CDR3 coding DNA: TGTGCCAGCAGCGATGGGCGGGGAGGTGCCGGGGAGCTGTTTTTT.

The V gene is TRBV5-1, the J gene TRBJ2-2; no firm D call. This CDR3 spans 13 amino acids. V lost 6 bases to trimming and J lost 3 bases, with 9 bases between them. Germline CDR1 and CDR2: SGHRS and YFSETQ. The CDR3 DNA sequence: TGCGCCAGCACTACCCAGGACACCGGGGAGCTGTTTTTT. This gives the protein CASTTQDTGELFF. The full variable domain, in which reference TRBV5-1 and TRBJ2-2 provide the parts outside the CDR3, is KAGVTQTPRYLIKTRGQQVTLSCSPISGHRSVSWYQQTPGQGLQFLFEYFSETQRNKGNFPGRFSGRQFSNSRSEMNVSTLELGDSALYLCASTTQDTGELFFGEGSRLTVL.

The J gene is TRBJ2-2, the V gene TRBV27, with 13 positions matching TRBD2. The V gene's germline CDR1 is MNHEY and CDR2 SMNVEV (reference sequence). J was trimmed by 3 bases and V by 3 bases; bases with no gene match: 7. The CDR3 runs to 18 residues. DNA for the CDR3: TGTGCCAGCAGTTTTAGGACTAGCGGGAGTCTCCACACCGGGGAGCTGTTTTTT. Amino acid sequence: CASSFRTSGSLHTGELFF.

This chain joins TRBV7-3 and TRBJ2-1; TRBD2 agrees at 7 bases. V shed 8 bases, J shed 4 bases, and the junction held 5 bases outside the gene matches. Germline assignment: CDR1 SGHTA and CDR2 FQGTGA. This CDR3 has 13 residues. The CDR3 here is CASSAGVYNEQFF. CDR3 in DNA: TGTGCCAGCTCGGCGGGAGTGTACAATGAGCAGTTCTTC. Based on the CDR3 plus reference TRBV7-3 and TRBJ2-1, the full variable domain is GAGVSQTPSNKVTEKGKYVELRCDPISGHTALYWYRQSLGQGPEFLIYFQGTGAADDSGLPNDRFFAVRPEGSVSTLKIQRTERGDSAVYLCASSAGVYNEQFFGPGTRLTVL.

The chain joins TRBV7-2 to TRBJ2-7; no definite D call. Germline V lookup: CDR1 SGHTA, CDR2 FQGNSA. There are 12 residues in the CDR3. V was shortened by 4 bases and J by 2 bases, with 6 bases between the two germline ends. CDR3 region: CASSYGTYEQYF. CDR3 in DNA: TGTGCCAGCAGCTACGGAACCTACGAGCAGTACTTC.

To note about this clone: The same CDR3 can be traced to other DNA sequences in this sample. The V call is TRBV7-3, the J call TRBJ2-3; D is unresolved. CDR3 size: 12 residues. Germline V gene sequence: CDR1 SGHTA, CDR2 FQGTGA. V was clipped by 2 bases and J by 1 base, with 1 base between them. The CDR3: CASSLGTDTQYF. CDR3 nucleotides: TGTGCCAGCAGCTTAGGCACAGATACGCAGTATTTT.